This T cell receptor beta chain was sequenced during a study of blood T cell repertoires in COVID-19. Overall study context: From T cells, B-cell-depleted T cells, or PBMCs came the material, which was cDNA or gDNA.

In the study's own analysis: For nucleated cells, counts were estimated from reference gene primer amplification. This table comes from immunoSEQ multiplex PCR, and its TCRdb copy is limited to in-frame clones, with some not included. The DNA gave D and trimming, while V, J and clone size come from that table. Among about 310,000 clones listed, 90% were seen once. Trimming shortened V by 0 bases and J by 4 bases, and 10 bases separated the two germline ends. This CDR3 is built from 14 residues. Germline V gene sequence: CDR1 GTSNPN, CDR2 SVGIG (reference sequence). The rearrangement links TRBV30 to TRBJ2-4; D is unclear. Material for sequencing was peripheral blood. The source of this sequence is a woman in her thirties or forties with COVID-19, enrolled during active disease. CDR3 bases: TGTGCCTGGAGTGTCAGAACAGTTAAAAACATTCAGTACTTC. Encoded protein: CAWSVRTVKNIQYF.